Listed below are T cell receptor beta chains from one sample, sequenced in a study of cytomegalovirus exposure and HLA in healthy donors. The repertoire was sequenced with immunoSEQ multiplex PCR; TCRdb's copy has only in-frame clones and lacks some. The table lists 90,000 to 110,000 clones, about nine tenths of them singletons, with roughly 2.2% in the top ten. The sequenced material came from PBMCs. Receptor source: a woman aged 18 to 35 in good health and CMV-seronegative. CDR3s include the opening cysteine and the closing phenylalanine or tryptophan. The order of the fields is clone size, D gene, V gene, J gene, CDR3 DNA, CDR3 protein. D genes are given only for firm matches. For some rows the clone size is stated as once, few or many, or as a class when expanded; others skip it.

few	NA	TRBV4-3	TRBJ2-7	TGCGCCAGCAGCCAAGAGATTCCCGAGTACAGGGATTCTCTCGAGCAGTACTTC	CASSQEIPEYRDSLEQYF
NA	TRBD1	TRBV28	TRBJ2-2	TGTGCCAGCGGATGGACAGGAAGGGATACCGGGGAGCTGTTTTTT	CASGWTGRDTGELFF
NA	NA	TRBV2	TRBJ1-2	TGTGCCAGCCCGGGGGAACTTTGGGACTATGGCTACACCTTC	CASPGELWDYGYTF
NA	NA	TRBV5-1	TRBJ2-3	TGCGCCAGTCGCTTATACCCGGGACAAACCCGAACTAGCACAGATACGCAGTATTTT	CASRLYPGQTRTSTDTQYF
few	TRBD1	TRBV27	TRBJ1-2	TGTGCCAGCACGGGGACAGGGAGGAATAGTGGCTACACCTTC	CASTGTGRNSGYTF
NA	TRBD1	TRBV29-1	TRBJ2-7	TGCAGCGTTCGACAGGGCACCTACGAGCAGTACTTC	CSVRQGTYEQYF
NA	NA	TRBV7-9	TRBJ2-3	TGTGCCAGCAGCCCAACAACAGATACGCAGTATTTT	CASSPTTDTQYF
once	NA	TRBV5-1	TRBJ1-5	TGCGCCAGCAGCTTGGGTTTCGGGGGGGATCAGCCCCAGCATTTT	CASSLGFGGDQPQHF
NA	TRBD2	TRBV9	TRBJ2-5	TGTGCCAGCAGCGTGGGGCGGGGGGGCAGGGAGACCCAGTACTTC	CASSVGRGGRETQYF
NA	TRBD1	TRBV11-1	TRBJ1-6	TGTGCCAGCAGCATCGGACAGGGGAAAGGATCACCCCTCCACTTT	CASSIGQGKGSPLHF
NA	NA	TRBV30	TRBJ1-2	TGTGCCTGGAGGTGGGGGGGCAACTATGGCTACACCTTC	CAWRWGGNYGYTF
NA	NA	TRBV7-2	TRBJ1-4	TGTGCCAGCAGCTTACGGGGGGCAAATGAAAAACTGTTTTTT	CASSLRGANEKLFF
NA	TRBD1	TRBV15	TRBJ2-7	TGTGCCACCAGCATAACCGGGACAGGGTCTTACGAGCAGTACTTC	CATSITGTGSYEQYF
once	TRBD1	TRBV4-3	TRBJ1-1	TGCGCCAGCAGCCAAGATGGGCTGGGACAGAATACTGAAGCTTTCTTT	CASSQDGLGQNTEAFF
once	NA	TRBV5-1	TRBJ2-5	TGCGCCAGCAGCTTGGTCGGTGGAGACGGGGAGACCCAGTACTTC	CASSLVGGDGETQYF
NA	NA	TRBV7-6	TRBJ2-1	TGTGCCAGCAGCTTAGGAGGCAGCAATGAGCAGTTCTTC	CASSLGGSNEQFF
NA	TRBD1	TRBV5-1	TRBJ2-5	TGCGCCAGCAGCTTGTTAGGACAGGGGGCAGGCGAGACCCAGTACTTC	CASSLLGQGAGETQYF
NA	NA	TRBV6-1	TRBJ2-5	TGTGCCAGCAGTGAACCTCACAGGCGGGAGACCCAGTACTTC	CASSEPHRRETQYF
once	NA	TRBV11-1	TRBJ2-3	TGTGCCAGCAGCTTTCAGTTGTCAGATACGCAGTATTTT	CASSFQLSDTQYF
NA	NA	TRBV9	TRBJ1-4	TGTGCCAGCAGCGCGGGAGAAAAACTGTTTTTT	CASSAGEKLFF
NA	NA	TRBV7-9	TRBJ2-7	TGTGCCAGCAGCCCTGAACAGGGACCGGGCTACGAGCAGTACTTC	CASSPEQGPGYEQYF
NA	NA	TRBV9	TRBJ2-5	TGTGCCAGCAGCGTAGCCTCCCAAGAGACCCAGTACTTC	CASSVASQETQYF
NA	NA	TRBV7-9	TRBJ1-2	TGTGCCAGCAGCTTAGCAGGGGCCTATGGCTACACCTTC	CASSLAGAYGYTF
NA	TRBD2	TRBV4-1	TRBJ2-1	TGCGCCAGCGCGGCTAGCGGGGGGGCCGGGGATGAGCAGTTCTTC	CASAASGGAGDEQFF
NA	NA	TRBV7-2	TRBJ2-1	TGTGCCAGCGGCGCACTAGCGCAGTTCTTC	CASGALAQFF
NA	NA	TRBV4-3	TRBJ2-2	TGCGCCAGCAGCCAAGATTTGGGGGGAGTGGGAACCGGGGAGCTGTTTTTT	CASSQDLGGVGTGELFF
NA	TRBD1	TRBV19	TRBJ2-5	TGTGCCATTAAACTACAGGGGACAGAGACCCAGTACTTC	CAIKLQGTETQYF
NA	TRBD1	TRBV28	TRBJ2-4	TGTGCCAGCAGTTCATCCGGGACAGGACAAAACATTCAGTACTTC	CASSSSGTGQNIQYF
NA	NA	TRBV27	TRBJ1-3	TGTGCCAGCAGCGCTTATTCTAGCTCTGGAAACACCATATATTTT	CASSAYSSSGNTIYF
NA	NA	TRBV20-1	TRBJ2-2	TGCAGTGCTAGACAGTTAGGGGAGCTGTTTTTT	CSARQLGELFF
NA	TRBD2	TRBV7-9	TRBJ2-3	TGTGCCAGCAGCTTGGGGGGGTCCCACACAGATACGCAGTATTTT	CASSLGGSHTDTQYF
NA	NA	TRBV7-6	TRBJ1-3	TGTGCCAGCAGCTTAGGCCCAGGAGGAAGGAGCTCTGGAAACACCATATATTTT	CASSLGPGGRSSGNTIYF
NA	TRBD1	TRBV18	TRBJ1-1	TGTGCCAGCTCGCCTATTAGGACAGGGTACACTGAAGCTTTCTTT	CASSPIRTGYTEAFF
NA	NA	TRBV6-4	TRBJ1-2	TGTGCCAGCAGTGACCATCCCTGGGGGGATGGCTACACCTTC	CASSDHPWGDGYTF
NA	NA	TRBV29-1	TRBJ1-4	TGCAGCACCACCGATGGGGGGGGTGAAAAACTGTTTTTT	CSTTDGGGEKLFF
NA	NA	TRBV28	TRBJ1-5	TGTGCCAGCAGTTCAGGGGATCAGCCCCAGCATTTT	CASSSGDQPQHF
NA	TRBD1	TRBV4-3	TRBJ2-5	TGCGCCAGCAGCCAAGGTACAGGGGGCGAGACCCAGTACTTC	CASSQGTGGETQYF
NA	NA	TRBV29-1	TRBJ1-4	TGCAGCGTTGGAGACACTTTTAGAGAACTGTTTTTT	CSVGDTFRELFF
NA	TRBD1	TRBV23-1	TRBJ2-7	TGCGGCGTCCAGGGGGACAGGGTCTACGAGCAGTACTTC	CGVQGDRVYEQYF
NA	NA	TRBV28	TRBJ2-1	TGTGCCAGCAGGGGTGCAGCTGAGAGGAACAATGAGCAGTTCTTC	CASRGAAERNNEQFF
NA	TRBD2	TRBV12-5	TRBJ2-1	TGTGCTAGTGGTTTGGTACAGGGACTAGCGACGAGGAATGAGCAGTTCTTC	CASGLVQGLATRNEQFF
NA	TRBD2	TRBV5-1	TRBJ2-3	TGCGCCAGCCGACTTCTACCTAGCGGGGGTGGAGATACGCAGTATTTT	CASRLLPSGGGDTQYF
few	NA	TRBV6-1	TRBJ1-5	TGTGCCAGCAGTCCAGAAGCGGGCGGATATCAGCCCCAGCATTTT	CASSPEAGGYQPQHF
few	NA	TRBV9	TRBJ2-1	NA	CASSVATGSPFF
NA	NA	TRBV18	TRBJ2-5	TGTGCCAGCTCACCACCGGAAGAGGAGGCCCTGGGGACCCAGTACTTC	CASSPPEEEALGTQYF
once	TRBD1	TRBV4-3	TRBJ2-1	TGCGCCAGCAGCCCCCGGACAGGGACGTCCTACAATGAGCAGTTCTTC	CASSPRTGTSYNEQFF
NA	NA	TRBV9	TRBJ2-3	TGTGCCAGCAGCGTAGGATCAGGCACAGATACGCAGTATTTT	CASSVGSGTDTQYF
once	TRBD1	TRBV2	TRBJ1-2	TGTGCCAGCAGGGGAAGGACAGGGGAAAATGGCTACACCTTC	CASRGRTGENGYTF
NA	NA	TRBV7-2	TRBJ1-4	TGTGCCAGCAGCTTAATATCCAGTGAAAAACTGTTTTTT	CASSLISSEKLFF
once	NA	TRBV11-2	TRBJ2-3	TGTGCCAGCAGCTTAGAACTAGCCCCTGGCACAGATACGCAGTATTTT	CASSLELAPGTDTQYF